These T cell receptor beta chains were read from a single sample in a study of CD8 T cells in ankylosing spondylitis. TCRdb independently ran MiXCR on the 5' RACE reads; one entry per CDR3 protein. The profile shows about 500,000 distinct CDR3 sequences, roughly 5.3% of them singletons. The material sequenced was blood, either unsorted or a sorted T cell fraction (not recorded which). These receptors came from a male donor with ankylosing spondylitis. Each CDR3 is given with its conserved first and last residue. Fields, in order: clone size, D gene, J gene, V gene, CDR3 protein, CDR3 DNA. The D gene is left open where the match is weak. Not every row has a clone size; where given, it reads once, few, many or a size class.

many | TRBD2 | TRBJ2-2 | TRBV20-1 | CSVERGVYSDTGELFF | TGCAGTGTCGAGCGGGGAGTATATTCGGACACCGGGGAGCTGTTTTTT
many | . | TRBJ1-2 | TRBV27 | CASSGPNYGYTF | TGTGCCAGCAGTGGGCCGAACTATGGCTACACCTTC
many | . | TRBJ2-3 | TRBV27 | CASSSSVGAGDTQYF | TGTGCCAGCAGTTCCTCTGTGGGGGCTGGAGATACGCAGTATTTT
many | TRBD1 | TRBJ1-5 | TRBV15 | CATSGSGGRQPQHF | TGTGCCACCAGTGGGTCAGGGGGCCGTCAGCCCCAGCATTTT
. | TRBD1 | TRBJ1-1 | TRBV7-9 | CASRPTATGLNTEAFF | TGTGCCAGCAGGCCGACCGCGACAGGGTTGAACACTGAAGCTTTCTTT
many | TRBD2 | TRBJ2-1 | TRBV3-1 | CASSSMAGGGHEQFF | TGTGCCAGCAGCAGTATGGCGGGAGGGGGGCATGAGCAGTTCTTC
many | TRBD1 | TRBJ1-2 | TRBV6-5 | CASSYSVGEGARGGYTF | TGTGCCAGCAGTTACTCCGTCGGTGAGGGGGCGCGTGGTGGCTACACCTTC
few | TRBD2 | TRBJ2-3 | TRBV11-2 | CASSDEQRGYTDTQYF | TGTGCCAGCAGCGACGAACAGCGGGGGTACACAGATACGCAGTATTTT
many | . | TRBJ2-6 | TRBV29-1 | CSVGEGASGANVLTF | TGCAGCGTTGGGGAGGGGGCTTCTGGGGCCAACGTCCTGACTTTC
many | TRBD1 | TRBJ1-1 | TRBV18 | CASSPSTGDTEAFF | TGTGCCAGCTCACCGAGTACAGGGGACACTGAAGCTTTCTTT
. | . | TRBJ2-5 | TRBV10-3 | CAISKAAAEETQYF | TGTGCCATCAGTAAAGCGGCGGCCGAAGAGACCCAGTACTTC
many | TRBD1 | TRBJ2-3 | TRBV9 | CASSPTGGPDTQYF | TGTGCCAGCAGCCCCACAGGGGGTCCAGATACGCAGTATTTT
many | . | TRBJ2-1 | TRBV5-1 | CASSLVAGGRYSYNEQFF | TGCGCCAGCAGCTTGGTAGCCGGGGGCCGCTACTCCTACAATGAGCAGTTCTTC
few | . | TRBJ2-1 | TRBV20-1 | CCARTPGPSSYNEQFF | TGCTGTGCTAGAACCCCCGGGCCCAGCTCCTACAATGAGCAGTTCTTC
many | TRBD1 | TRBJ1-2 | TRBV9 | CASSGDRAGGYTF | TGTGCCAGCAGCGGCGACAGGGCAGGTGGCTACACCTTC
many | . | TRBJ2-2 | TRBV20-1 | CSARVSRLNTGELFF | TGCAGTGCTAGAGTCAGCAGGTTAAACACCGGGGAGCTGTTTTTT
many | . | TRBJ1-5 | TRBV9 | CASSVSGNLNQPQHF | TGTGCCAGCAGCGTGTCAGGGAACCTCAATCAGCCCCAGCATTTT